A single sample is the source of the 23 T cell receptor beta chains below, sequenced in a study of Graves' ophthalmopathy and Graves' hyperthyroidism. Transcripts of RNA were the source for amplifying TCR beta CDR3 regions. HTBI primers served in a first-round RT-PCR, which a second-round multiplex PCR followed. One entry per CDR3 protein, called by TCRdb with MiXCR from the multiplex PCR reads. The sample records around 340,000 distinct CDR3 sequences, about a sixth being singletons. The material sequenced was peripheral blood. These TCRs come from an adult man with Graves' ophthalmopathy.

This clonotype was observed at least ten times. This sequence joins TRBV6-2 or TRBV6-3 and TRBJ1-1; D is unclear. There are 13 residues in the CDR3. Germline loops: CDR1 MNHEY, CDR2 SVGEGT. Trimming pared 2 bases from V and 11 bases from J, leaving 15 bases between. The CDR3 nucleotides read TGTGCCAGCAGTTACCCCGGGTCCTCTCGGGCTTTCTTT. It is translated as CASSYPGSSRAFF.

Ten or more counts support this clonotype. The junction departs from the called germline gene at one end, perhaps through a read error. This chain connects TRBV2 to TRBJ1-3; D gene ambiguous. Germline V gene data show CDR1 as SNHLY and CDR2 as FYNNEI. The CDR3 covers 13 residues. The CDR3 here is CASSSGSGSTIYF. DNA of the CDR3: TGTGCCAGCAGTTCGGGGTCTGGAAGCACCATATATTTT.

This clonotype was found many times. The J gene is TRBJ2-7, the V gene TRBV30; D remains unclear. The CDR3 loop spans 12 amino acids. V shed 4 bases and J shed 4 bases, with 11 bases lying between them. Germline V lookup: CDR1 GTSNPN, CDR2 SVGIG (reference sequence). The CDR3 loop is CAWTHGGYEQYF. CDR3 in DNA: TGTGCCTGGACTCACGGTGGTTACGAGCAGTACTTC.

This clonotype was seen many times. The chain has TRBV11-2 and TRBJ1-1, with TRBD1 as a possible D gene (5 bases). The V end lost 0 bases, the J end lost 3 bases, and 17 bases lay between the germline ends. In germline, CDR1 is SGHAT, CDR2 FQNNGV. The CDR3 extends over 17 amino acids. The CDR3 sequence: CASSLDGSGISHTEAFF. The CDR3 DNA reads TGTGCCAGCAGCTTAGACGGGTCAGGGATTAGCCACACTGAAGCTTTCTTT.

This chain uses TRBV12-3 or TRBV12-4 with TRBJ1-1; D not certain. Trimming took off 3 bases at V and 11 bases at J, with 10 bases between the two ends. The CDR3 runs to 11 residues. The CDR3 loop is CASSFALVAFF. The CDR3, as DNA: TGTGCCAGCAGTTTTGCCCTTGTGGCTTTCTTT.

This clonotype was recorded at least ten times. The chain uses TRBV6-5 and TRBJ1-1, with a tentative D call TRBD1 (6 bases). Trimming removed 2 bases at V and 4 bases at J, with 11 bases between. CDR1 is MNHEY, CDR2 SVGAGI, per germline. The CDR3 covers 14 residues. The CDR3 spells CASSYGGAGTEAFF. The CDR3 nucleotides are TGTGCCAGCAGTTACGGGGGCGCGGGCACTGAAGCTTTCTTT.

This clonotype came up many times. The J gene is TRBJ1-5, the V gene TRBV6-5, with 9 positions matching TRBD1. Unmatched junction bases numbered 3, after V lost 6 bases and J lost 6 bases. Germline CDR1 is MNHEY and CDR2 is SVGAGI. CDR3 size: 13 residues. The CDR3 DNA follows: TGTGCCAGCAGGGGACAGGGTGGTCAGCCCCAGCATTTT. It yields the protein CASRGQGGQPQHF.

This clonotype was detected ten times or more. CDR3 amino acids: CASSLQAGELFF. CDR3 DNA sequence: TGTGCCAGCAGCCTCCAAGCCGGGGAGCTGTTTTTT. The gene calls are TRBV11-2 and TRBJ2-2; D is unclear. The V gene's germline CDR1 is SGHAT and CDR2 FQNNGV. V lost 5 bases, J lost 6 bases, and 7 bases lay in between. The CDR3 sequence is 12 residues long.

This clonotype was detected many times. CDR3 sequence: CSARTRGEAYEQYF. CDR3 sequence (DNA): TGCAGTGCTAGAACTCGGGGGGAGGCCTACGAGCAGTACTTC. This sequence joins TRBV20-1 and TRBJ2-7; 7 positions agree with TRBD2. The ends lost 2 bases at V and 2 bases at J; junction bases unmatched: 6. Germline assignment: CDR1 DFQATT and CDR2 SNEGSKA (reference sequence). This CDR3 region has 14 residues.

The table lists this clonotype with many counts. The J gene is TRBJ1-1, the V gene TRBV6-8, with D possibly matching TRBD1 (6 bases). V was shortened by 4 bases and J by 0 bases, with 12 bases between the two germline ends. Germline V gene sequence: CDR1 MNHGY, CDR2 SAAAGT. The CDR3 has 15 residues. The CDR3 DNA reads TGTGCCAGCAGTTGGGGGCGGTTGATGAACACTGAAGCTTTCTTT. Translation: CASSWGRLMNTEAFF.

This clonotype was seen at least ten times. The chain employs TRBV25-1 and TRBJ1-2, with 7 bases lining up with TRBD1. Per germline, CDR1 MGHDK and CDR2 SYGVNS. The CDR3 loop spans 15 amino acids. J lost 4 bases, V lost 3 bases, and 8 bases had no gene match. CDR3 bases: TGTGCCAGCAGTGAGGGGAACAGGGGTATCTATGGCTACACCTTC. This encodes CASSEGNRGIYGYTF.

This clonotype was seen at least ten times. This chain connects TRBV6-2 or TRBV6-3 to TRBJ2-7, with a tentative D call TRBD1 (6 bases). The V end lost 5 bases, the J end lost 3 bases, and 11 bases lay between the germline ends. Germline CDR1 MNHEY, CDR2 SVGEGT. There are 13 residues in the CDR3. The CDR3, as DNA: TGTGCCAGCAGTGCCAGGGGTTTCTACGAGCAGTACTTC. It is translated as CASSARGFYEQYF.

The table lists this clonotype with many counts. The chain couples TRBV4-2 to TRBJ1-5; perhaps TRBD1 as D (6 bases). Looked up from germline, CDR1 is LGHNA and CDR2 is YNFKEQ. The CDR3 length is 15 residues. V lost 3 bases and J 2 bases, leaving 11 bases between the germline ends. The CDR3 DNA is TGTGCCAGCAGCCAGCTACAGGGTGGCAATCAGCCCCAGCATTTT. The encoded protein is CASSQLQGGNQPQHF.

This clonotype has at least ten counts. The J gene is TRBJ2-5, the V gene TRBV2; weak D call: TRBD1 (5 bases). Trimming removed 5 bases from V and 3 bases from J, with 7 bases in between. This CDR3 region has 12 residues. Per the germline V gene, CDR1 is SNHLY and CDR2 is FYNNEI. In DNA, the CDR3 is TGTGCCAGCAGTCTGACAGAAGAGACCCAGTACTTC. Translation: CASSLTEETQYF.

In its sample, this clonotype was seen many times. The genes are TRBV18 and TRBJ2-7, with 7 bases lining up with TRBD1. Germline V CDR1 and CDR2: KGHSH, LQKENI. J gave up 3 bases and V 8 bases, and 7 bases lay outside the gene matches. The CDR3 totals 13 residues. CDR3 residues: CASRPGQNYEQYF. The CDR3, as DNA: TGTGCCAGCAGGCCGGGACAGAACTACGAGCAGTACTTC.

This clonotype was recorded at least ten times. The chain links TRBV6-4 to TRBJ1-2; D unclear. Germline V gene data show CDR1 as MRHNA and CDR2 as SNTAGT. The CDR3 is 17 amino acids. V lost 7 bases, J lost 2 bases, and 23 bases lay in between. CDR3 sequence: CASIQRRRPLLNYGYTF. Here the CDR3 DNA reads TGTGCCAGCATTCAAAGGCGAAGACCCCTCCTAAACTATGGCTACACCTTC.

This clonotype was counted at least ten times. The gene calls are TRBV6-1 and TRBJ1-5, with 8 nucleotides matching TRBD1. The germline gives CDR1 MNHNS, CDR2 SASEGT. The CDR3 spans 14 residues. The ends lost 6 bases at V and 7 bases at J; junction bases unmatched: 8. CDR3 DNA: TGTGCCAGCAGAGCTCAGGACAGGGACCAGCCCCAGCATTTT. Translation gives CASRAQDRDQPQHF.

There are many counts of this clonotype. V and J are TRBV18 and TRBJ2-7, with D possibly being TRBD1 (5 bases). Trimming cost V 1 base and J 0 bases, with 10 bases left between them. The CDR3 is made up of 15 amino acids. The germline gives CDR1 KGHSH, CDR2 LQKENI. The CDR3 spells CASSPQGFGSYEQYF. CDR3 DNA: TGTGCCAGCTCACCACAGGGGTTTGGCTCCTACGAGCAGTACTTC.

This rearrangement joins TRBV6-5 to TRBJ1-6; tentative D call: TRBD1 (6 bases). CDR1 and CDR2 (germline): MNHEY, SVGAGI. The V end lost 5 bases, the J end lost 11 bases, and 13 bases lay between the germline ends. This CDR3 comprises 13 residues. The CDR3 bases are TGTGCCAGCAGTCAGGGGTGGAATCCACCCCTCCACTTT. This encodes CASSQGWNPPLHF.

This clonotype was picked up many times. Here the CDR3 reads CASSLPGLSGNTIYF. The CDR3 coding sequence is TGTGCCAGCAGCCTCCCCGGTCTCTCTGGAAACACCATATATTTT. The chain employs TRBV4-2 and TRBJ1-3, with D unclear. Germline CDR1 and CDR2: LGHNA and YNFKEQ. This CDR3 is built from 15 residues. The germline V and J ends were trimmed by 4 bases and 0 bases, with 10 bases remaining between them.

This clonotype was found many times. This sequence joins TRBV10-3 and TRBJ2-5; D is unclear. The CDR3 is 13 residues long. The V and J ends lost 6 bases and 5 bases respectively, with 13 bases between them. CDR1 is ENHRY and CDR2 is SYGVKD in the germline V gene. The CDR3 here is CAIRDGQVETQYF. The CDR3 coding sequence is TGTGCCATCAGGGATGGGCAGGTGGAGACCCAGTACTTC.

At least ten counts were recorded for this clonotype. This chain uses TRBV19 with TRBJ2-6; no clear D. The CDR3 loop spans 17 amino acids. CDR1 is LNHDA and CDR2 is SQIVND in the germline V gene (reference sequence). Trimming took off 7 bases at V and 1 base at J, with 17 bases between the two ends. The CDR3 protein is CASKKWATISGANVLTF. The CDR3 DNA is TGTGCCAGTAAGAAATGGGCCACAATATCTGGGGCCAACGTCCTGACTTTC.

At least ten counts were recorded for this clonotype. This chain joins TRBV5-1 and TRBJ1-3; unclear D gene. CDR3 length: 14 residues. CDR1 SGHRS and CDR2 YFSETQ come from the germline V gene. V was clipped by 0 bases and J by 3 bases, with 7 bases between them. The CDR3 coding sequence is TGCGCCAGCAGCTTGGACAACCTTGGAAACACCATATATTTT. Translated, it gives CASSLDNLGNTIYF. The variable domain in full, with the rest retrieved from reference TRBV5-1 and TRBJ1-3, is KAGVTQTPRYLIKTRGQQVTLSCSPISGHRSVSWYQQTPGQGLQFLFEYFSETQRNKGNFPGRFSGRQFSNSRSEMNVSTLELGDSALYLCASSLDNLGNTIYFGEGSWLTVV.